Listed below are T cell receptor beta chains from one sample, sequenced in a study of CD8+ T cells in alopecia areata. The repertoire was sequenced with immunoSEQ multiplex PCR; TCRdb's copy has only in-frame clones and lacks some. The sample shows 150,000 to 200,000 clones, approximately 57% of them seen only once. The source was CD4+ T cells sorted from blood, collected at week 24, from a patient treated with tofacitinib. The receptors were gathered from a human donor with alopecia areata. CDR3s include the opening cysteine and the closing phenylalanine or tryptophan. D genes are given only for firm matches. Clone size appears in some rows only: once, few, many, or a class for an expanded clone.

V gene	clone size	J gene	D gene	CDR3 protein	CDR3 DNA
TRBV29-1	.	TRBJ2-7	TRBD1	CSVSGTGSYEQYF	TGCAGCGTTTCCGGGACAGGGTCTTACGAGCAGTACTTC
TRBV29-1	.	TRBJ2-7	.	CSVAGRAQHEQYF	TGCAGCGTTGCGGGGCGGGCTCAGCACGAGCAGTACTTC
TRBV5-1	.	TRBJ2-4	.	CASSLLGTEPHIQYF	TGCGCCAGCAGCTTGCTCGGTACAGAACCTCACATTCAGTACTTC
TRBV9	.	TRBJ1-4	.	CASSVEAAANEKLFF	TGTGCCAGCAGCGTAGAGGCGGCAGCTAATGAAAAACTGTTTTTT
TRBV5-1	.	TRBJ2-7	.	CASSLGSLGTEQYF	TGCGCCAGCAGCTTGGGATCACTGGGTACCGAGCAGTACTTC
TRBV19	.	TRBJ1-2	.	CASSQGHYGYTF	TGTGCCAGTAGCCAGGGGCACTATGGCTACACCTTC
TRBV29-1	.	TRBJ2-1	TRBD2	CSAHGGYYNEQFF	TGCAGCGCTCACGGGGGGTACTACAATGAGCAGTTCTTC
TRBV30	.	TRBJ2-7	.	CAWRRVGEQYF	TGTGCCTGGAGGAGGGTTGGGGAGCAGTACTTC
TRBV30	.	TRBJ1-2	.	CACTRTNYGYTF	TGTGCCTGCACCCGGACAAACTATGGCTACACCTTC
TRBV29-1	.	TRBJ1-1	TRBD1	CSVEVDRDTEAFF	TGCAGCGTTGAAGTCGACAGGGATACTGAAGCTTTCTTT
TRBV5-4	few	TRBJ1-2	TRBD1	CASSSPDRANYGYTF	TGTGCCAGCAGCTCACCGGACAGGGCCAACTATGGCTACACCTTC
TRBV15	.	TRBJ1-1	.	CATSPRQDMNTEAFF	TGTGCCACCAGCCCGCGACAGGACATGAACACTGAAGCTTTCTTT
TRBV9	.	TRBJ2-5	.	CASSPRGAGGGETQYF	TGTGCCAGCAGCCCGAGGGGTGCGGGTGGTGGAGAGACCCAGTACTTC
TRBV4-2	.	TRBJ2-5	.	CASSQDRPARPGGGTQYF	TGTGCCAGCAGCCAAGACCGGCCCGCGCGGCCAGGGGGAGGGACCCAGTACTTC
TRBV29-1	.	TRBJ1-5	TRBD1	CSVVFSTGASQPQHF	TGCAGCGTTGTATTTTCGACAGGGGCCTCACAGCCCCAGCATTTT
TRBV4-2	.	TRBJ2-1	.	CASSQDMNRAGEQFF	TGTGCCAGCAGCCAAGATATGAACAGGGCGGGTGAGCAGTTCTTC
TRBV4-2	.	TRBJ2-7	TRBD1	CASSQAGGQGYEQYF	TGTGCCAGCAGCCAAGCTGGGGGACAGGGCTACGAGCAGTACTTC
TRBV29-1	.	TRBJ1-5	TRBD1	CSVGQGKDQPQHF	TGCAGCGTTGGACAGGGGAAGGATCAGCCCCAGCATTTT
TRBV5-1	.	TRBJ2-4	.	CASSLGVGTISENIQYF	TGCGCCAGCAGCTTGGGTGTGGGCACAATATCCGAAAACATTCAGTACTTC
TRBV21-1	once	TRBJ1-1	.	CASSKDPGVPEAFF	TGTGCCAGCAGCAAAGATCCTGGAGTGCCTGAAGCTTTCTTT
TRBV7-2	.	TRBJ2-5	.	CATRSLTGQETQYF	TGTGCCACAAGATCCTTGACAGGCCAAGAGACCCAGTACTTC
TRBV14	many	TRBJ2-7	.	CASSQLFSWQGSYEQYF	TGTGCCAGCAGCCAATTGTTTTCGTGGCAAGGGTCCTACGAGCAGTACTTC
TRBV10-3	.	TRBJ1-1	.	CAIRWVVEAFF	TGTGCCATCAGATGGGTCGTTGAAGCTTTCTTT
TRBV30	once	TRBJ1-5	.	CAWSVEGSQPQHF	TGTGCCTGGAGTGTAGAGGGGAGTCAGCCCCAGCATTTT